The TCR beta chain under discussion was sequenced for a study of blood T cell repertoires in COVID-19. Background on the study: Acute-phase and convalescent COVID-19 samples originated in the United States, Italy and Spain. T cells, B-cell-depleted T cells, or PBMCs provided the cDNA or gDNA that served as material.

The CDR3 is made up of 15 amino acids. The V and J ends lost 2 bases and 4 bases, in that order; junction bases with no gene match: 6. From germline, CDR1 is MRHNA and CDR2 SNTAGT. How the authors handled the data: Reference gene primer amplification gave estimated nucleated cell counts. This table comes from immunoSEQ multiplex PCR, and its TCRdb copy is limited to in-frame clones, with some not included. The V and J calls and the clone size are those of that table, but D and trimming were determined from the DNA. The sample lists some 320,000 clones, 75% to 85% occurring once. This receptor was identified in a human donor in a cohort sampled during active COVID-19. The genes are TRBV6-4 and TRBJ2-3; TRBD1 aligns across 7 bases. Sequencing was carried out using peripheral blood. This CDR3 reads CASSDTWDSSDTQYF. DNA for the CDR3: TGTGCCAGCAGTGACACCTGGGACAGTTCAGATACGCAGTATTTT.